The entry below gives a single T cell receptor (beta chain) sequence along with its context. The data belong to a study of lymphopenia after photon versus proton radiotherapy. V gave up 0 bases and J gave up 3 bases, with 13 bases separating them. Germline lookup yields CDR1 SGHDT and CDR2 YYEEEE. The CDR3 is 15 amino acids. Libraries were prepared by immunoSEQ multiplex PCR; TCRdb keeps only in-frame clonotypes and omits some of them. The sample includes 150,000 to 200,000 clones, around 85% of them seen just once. The sample here was peripheral blood, taken from a patient treated with photon-based radiotherapy. The receptor was derived from a man in his fifties or sixties with gastric cancer. The rearrangement links TRBV5-6 to TRBJ2-7; D is unresolved. CDR3 sequence: CASSLDGLRIYEQYF. Written as DNA, the CDR3 is TGTGCCAGCAGCTTGGATGGTCTGAGAATCTACGAGCAGTACTTC.